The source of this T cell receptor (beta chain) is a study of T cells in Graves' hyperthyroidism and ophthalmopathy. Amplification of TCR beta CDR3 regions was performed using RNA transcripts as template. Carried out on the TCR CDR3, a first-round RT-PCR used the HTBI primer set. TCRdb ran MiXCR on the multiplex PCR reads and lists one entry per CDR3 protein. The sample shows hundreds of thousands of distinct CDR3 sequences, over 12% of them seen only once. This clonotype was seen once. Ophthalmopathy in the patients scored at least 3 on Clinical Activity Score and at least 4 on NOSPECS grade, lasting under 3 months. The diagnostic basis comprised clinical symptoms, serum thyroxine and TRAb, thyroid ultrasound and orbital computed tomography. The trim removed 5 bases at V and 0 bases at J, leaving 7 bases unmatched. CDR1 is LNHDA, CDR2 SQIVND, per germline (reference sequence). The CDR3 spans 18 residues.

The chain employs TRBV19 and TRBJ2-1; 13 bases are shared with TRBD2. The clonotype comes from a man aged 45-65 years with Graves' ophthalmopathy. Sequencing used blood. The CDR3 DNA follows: TGTGCCAGTAGTCCGGGACTAGCGGGGATGAGCTCCTACAATGAGCAGTTCTTC. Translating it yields CASSPGLAGMSSYNEQFF.